Below, one T cell receptor (beta chain) is given with its context. Its antigen is unidentified. The data are from a study of T cells in localized non-small cell lung cancer. Findings of the study overall: Appearing in adjacent lung were a median around 60 of the top 100 tumor clones.

Profiling relied on immunoSEQ multiplex PCR, and the TCRdb table lists in-frame clones only, not all of them. The sample has about 24,000 clones, 85% to 90% seen once. Germline V gene lookup returns CDR1 SNHLY and CDR2 FYNNEI. The CDR3 contains 13 residues. V trimming: 7 bases; J trimming: 8 bases; junction bases outside the gene matches: 3. This chain links TRBV2 with TRBJ1-4; 11 nucleotides match TRBD1. The sequencing here drew on PBMCs, taken before any cancer treatment. This TCR derives from a man between 35 and 75 years old with stage II lung adenocarcinoma. CDR3 in amino acids: CASKDRGLEKLFF. The CDR3 DNA follows: TGTGCCAGCAAGGACAGGGGGCTCGAAAAACTGTTTTTT.